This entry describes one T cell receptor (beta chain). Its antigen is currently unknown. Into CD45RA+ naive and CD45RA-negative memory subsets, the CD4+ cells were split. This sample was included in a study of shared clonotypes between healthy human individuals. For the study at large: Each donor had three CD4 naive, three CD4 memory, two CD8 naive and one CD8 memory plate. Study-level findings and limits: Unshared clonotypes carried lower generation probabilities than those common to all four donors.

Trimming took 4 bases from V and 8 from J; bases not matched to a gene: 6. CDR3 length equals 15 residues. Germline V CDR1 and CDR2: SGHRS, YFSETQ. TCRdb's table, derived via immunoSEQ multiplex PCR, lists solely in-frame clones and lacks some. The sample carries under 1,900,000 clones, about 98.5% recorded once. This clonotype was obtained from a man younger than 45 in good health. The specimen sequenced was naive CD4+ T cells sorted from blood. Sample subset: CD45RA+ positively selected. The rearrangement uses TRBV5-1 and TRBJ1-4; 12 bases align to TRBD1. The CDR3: CASSIGTGGWEKLFF. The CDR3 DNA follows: TGCGCCAGCAGCATCGGGACAGGGGGCTGGGAAAAACTGTTTTTT.